One sample yielded the 23 T cell receptor beta chains listed below, sequenced in a study of blood T cell repertoires in COVID-19. Repertoires were generated with immunoSEQ multiplex PCR, while TCRdb's copy carries only in-frame clones and drops some. Here the sample spans around 30,000 clones, 88% being singletons. The sequencing sample was made of peripheral blood. The receptors stem from a human donor with active COVID-19. The donor label of this sample is uncertain.

In its sample, this clone was seen once. The genes are TRBV5-6 and TRBJ1-6; unclear D gene. The germline V gene encodes CDR1 SGHDT and CDR2 YYEEEE. The CDR3 runs to 12 residues. V lost 2 bases and J 7 bases, leaving 4 bases between the germline ends. CDR3 sequence (DNA): TGTGCCAGCAGCTTTTCAAATTCACCCCTCCACTTT. This encodes CASSFSNSPLHF. The whole variable domain, filled in from reference TRBV5-6 and TRBJ1-6, reads DAGVTQSPTHLIKTRGQQVTLRCSPKSGHDTVSWYQQALGQGPQFIFQYYEEEERQRGNFPDRFSGHQFPNYSSELNVNALLLGDSALYLCASSFSNSPLHFGNGTRLTVT.

This chain connects TRBV21-1 to TRBJ2-1; TRBD1, the table's D call, was not compared with the DNA. TRBV21-1 is designated a pseudogene. The CDR3 has 18 residues. In DNA form, the CDR3 reads TGTGCCAGCATTACCGGACAGGTGGAATTGAGCTCCTACAATGAGCAGTTCTTC. Protein: CASITGQVELSSYNEQFF.

This chain links TRBV4-2 with TRBJ1-5, with a possible D match to TRBD1 (5 bases). Looked up from germline, CDR1 is LGHNA and CDR2 is YNFKEQ. V was cut by 0 bases and J by 5 bases, with 14 bases left in between. The CDR3 consists of 16 residues. The CDR3 spells CASSQDYGGGYQPQHF. DNA for the CDR3: TGTGCCAGCAGCCAAGATTACGGGGGGGGGTATCAGCCCCAGCATTTT.

V gene TRBV5-3 combines with J gene TRBJ2-7; no reliable D call. TRBV5-3 is an ORF, and what it does is uncertain. The CDR3 spans 14 residues. V was trimmed by 8 bases and J by 3 bases, leaving 18 bases between them. In nucleotides, the CDR3 is TGTGCCAGGAGCACCTTAGACCTAGACTACGAGCAGTACTTC. It yields the protein CARSTLDLDYEQYF.

This clone was picked up one time. J is TRBJ2-7 and V is TRBV7-6, with D tentatively TRBD1 (6 bases). Germline CDR1 and CDR2: SGHVS and FNYEAQ. The length of the CDR3 is 14 residues. The V end lost 5 bases, the J end lost 2 bases, and 13 bases lay between the germline ends. The CDR3 is CASSPRTDTYEQYF. The CDR3, as DNA: TGTGCCAGCAGCCCGCGGACAGACACCTACGAGCAGTACTTC.

The chain is built from TRBV6-2 or TRBV6-3 and TRBJ2-7, with no clear D. The CDR3 extends over 14 amino acids. Trimming left V 4 bases short and J 0 bases short, with 10 bases between. In germline, CDR1 is MNHEY, CDR2 SVGEGT. CDR3 DNA sequence: TGTGCCAGCAGTTTGTCGCCGCGCTCCTACGAGCAGTACTTC. It translates to CASSLSPRSYEQYF.

The rearrangement uses TRBV11-2 and TRBJ1-2; possible D gene TRBD1, 6 bases. Germline CDR1 and CDR2: SGHAT and FQNNGV. Trimming took 1 base from V and 6 from J, leaving 21 bases between them. This CDR3 has 17 amino acids. The DNA for the CDR3 is TGTGCCAGCAGCTTAGTGGGAAACAGGGTGACCCCCGATGGCTACACCTTC. It yields the protein CASSLVGNRVTPDGYTF.

The gene calls are TRBV7-9 and TRBJ2-6; possibly TRBD1 for D (6 bases). Germline V gene sequence: CDR1 SEHNR, CDR2 FQNEAQ (reference sequence). With 2 bases removed from V and 1 base from J, the gap between germline ends came to 18 bases. CDR3 size: 19 residues. CDR3 DNA sequence: TGTGCCAGCAGCTTAAACCGGGACATCCAATTTTCTGGGGCCAACGTCCTGACTTTC. This gives the protein CASSLNRDIQFSGANVLTF.

This chain joins TRBV2 and TRBJ2-2, with 8 bases that match TRBD1. The CDR3 contains 16 residues. Trimming cost V 2 bases and J 6 bases; bases outside gene matches: 8. From germline, CDR1 is SNHLY and CDR2 FYNNEI. The CDR3, as DNA: TGTGCCAGCAGTGAATCAGGGCAGGGGGCCGCCGGGGAGCTGTTTTTT. The encoded protein is CASSESGQGAAGELFF.

J is TRBJ1-1 and V is TRBV7-9, with TRBD1 matching over 7 bases. V was pared by 1 base and J by 3 bases, with 14 bases of the junction left unmatched. This CDR3 has 18 amino acids. In germline, CDR1 is SEHNR, CDR2 FQNEAQ (reference sequence). CDR3 coding DNA: TGTGCCAGCAGCTTAGTATCCCCCGCGACAGGGAGCGACACTGAAGCTTTCTTT. It encodes CASSLVSPATGSDTEAFF.

This clone was counted between two and nine times. This chain joins TRBV9 and TRBJ2-5, with TRBD2 matching 8 bases. This CDR3 has 15 amino acids. Trimming cost V 4 bases and J 5 bases; bases outside gene matches: 10. In germline, CDR1 is SGDLS, CDR2 YYNGEE. CDR3 amino acids: CASSSAAGDGETQYF. In nucleotides, the CDR3 is TGTGCCAGCAGCTCTGCAGCGGGGGACGGGGAGACCCAGTACTTC.

This chain joins TRBV7-2 and TRBJ2-7; TRBD2 matches at 8 bases. Germline CDR1 is SGHTA and CDR2 is FQGNSA. Unmatched junction bases numbered 14, after V lost 5 bases and J lost 8 bases. The CDR3 consists of 15 residues. The CDR3 protein is CASSPNVGRGEKQYF. The CDR3 DNA reads as TGTGCCAGCAGCCCCAACGTAGGGCGGGGGGAGAAGCAGTACTTC.

This chain uses TRBV6-2 or TRBV6-3 with TRBJ1-2; TRBD1 might be the D (5 bases). Between the trimmed V and J ends, which lost 0 bases and 4 bases, there was a span of 18 bases. The germline CDR1 and CDR2 sequences are MNHEY and SVGEGT. This CDR3 has 17 residues. CDR3 sequence: CASSYSTLTRGSYGYTF. CDR3 bases: TGTGCCAGCAGTTACTCGACTCTCACACGGGGGTCCTATGGCTACACCTTC.

The gene calls are TRBV5-4 and TRBJ2-2, with D maybe TRBD1 (5 bases). The CDR3 spans 16 residues. The V end lost 4 bases, the J end lost 6 bases, and 19 bases lay between the germline ends. Germline V gives CDR1 SGHNT, CDR2 YYREEE (reference sequence). For the CDR3, the DNA is TGTGCCAGCAGCGCTCCCCAGGGTAGGGGCGCCGGGGAGCTGTTTTTT. Its protein is CASSAPQGRGAGELFF.

The J gene is TRBJ2-1, the V gene TRBV3-1 (or the pseudogene TRBV3-2), with 7 bases identical to TRBD2. There are 15 residues in the CDR3. Germline CDR1 and CDR2: LGHDT and YNNKEL (reference sequence). With 1 base clipped from V and 2 bases from J, the junction kept 2 bases outside the gene matches. In DNA form, the CDR3 reads TGTGCCAGCAGCCAAGGGCGGGGGACCTACAATGAGCAGTTCTTC. This encodes CASSQGRGTYNEQFF.

The V and J genes are TRBV18 and TRBJ2-1; the D gene is possibly TRBD1 (8 bases). The CDR3 runs 15 residues. V was cut by 2 bases and J by 4 bases, with 12 bases left in between. Germline CDR1 is KGHSH and CDR2 is LQKENI. DNA for the CDR3: TGTGCCAGCTCACCAACAGGGGGGGAGTACAATGAGCAGTTCTTC. Its translation: CASSPTGGEYNEQFF. The whole variable domain, filled in from reference TRBV18 and TRBJ2-1, reads NAGVMQNPRHLVRRRGQEARLRCSPMKGHSHVYWYRQLPEEGLKFMVYLQKENIIDESGMPKERFSAEFPKEGPSILRIQQVVRGDSAAYFCASSPTGGEYNEQFFGPGTRLTVL.

The V call is TRBV4-2, the J call TRBJ1-1; 7 bases are shared with TRBD1. With V trimmed by 4 bases and J by 1 base, 9 bases remained unmatched. The V gene's germline CDR1 is LGHNA and CDR2 YNFKEQ. This CDR3 has 16 amino acids. The CDR3 spells CASSRDRAKPNTEAFF. As DNA, the CDR3 is TGTGCCAGCAGCCGAGACAGGGCCAAACCGAACACTGAAGCTTTCTTT.

The chain uses TRBV3-1 (or the pseudogene TRBV3-2) and TRBJ2-7; 10 bases are a match to TRBD1. CDR3 length equals 13 residues. V shed 4 bases and J 6 bases; nucleotides not matched to a gene: 3. CDR1 and CDR2 from the germline V gene are LGHDT and YNNKEL (reference sequence). CDR3 region: CASSPRDRGEQYF. The CDR3 DNA follows: TGTGCCAGCAGCCCTCGGGACAGGGGCGAGCAGTACTTC.

This rearrangement joins TRBV7-9 to TRBJ2-5; D might be TRBD1 (6 bases). The CDR3 is 12 amino acids. CDR1 SEHNR and CDR2 FQNEAQ come from the germline V gene (reference sequence). Trimming left V 2 bases short and J 5 bases short, with 6 bases between. This CDR3 is CASSLRGETQYF. Here the CDR3 DNA reads TGTGCCAGCAGCTTAAGGGGGGAGACCCAGTACTTC. The variable domain in full, with the rest retrieved from reference TRBV7-9 and TRBJ2-5, is DTGVSQNPRHKITKRGQNVTFRCDPISEHNRLYWYRQTLGQGPEFLTYFQNEAQLEKSRLLSDRFSAERPKGSFSTLEIQRTEQGDSAMYLCASSLRGETQYFGPGTRLLVL.

V is TRBV5-4 and J is TRBJ1-1; maybe TRBD1 (6 bases). Germline V gene data show CDR1 as SGHNT and CDR2 as YYREEE (reference sequence). This CDR3 spans 15 amino acids. V gave up 3 bases and J gave up 1 base, with 13 bases separating them. The CDR3 DNA reads as TGTGCCAGCAGCTCGCCGGGACACGGGAACACTGAAGCTTTCTTT. Encoded protein: CASSSPGHGNTEAFF.

The chain combines TRBV6-6 with TRBJ1-4, with 9 bases identical to TRBD1. CDR1 is MNHNY and CDR2 is SVGAGI in the germline V gene (reference sequence). J lost 6 bases, V lost 7 bases, and 9 bases had no gene match. This CDR3 is 15 amino acids long. In DNA form, the CDR3 reads TGTGCCAGCAATAAACAGGGGGCAAACTATGAAAAACTGTTTTTT. Translation gives CASNKQGANYEKLFF.

This chain connects TRBV10-3 to TRBJ2-7; TRBD2 agrees at 13 bases. With V trimmed by 6 bases and J by 0 bases, 14 bases remained unmatched. Germline V gene sequence: CDR1 ENHRY, CDR2 SYGVKD. This CDR3 has 19 residues. The CDR3 sequence is CAIRASGTSGVPISYEQYF. The CDR3 nucleotides are TGTGCCATCAGAGCTTCCGGGACTAGCGGGGTTCCGATCTCCTACGAGCAGTACTTC.

The chain links TRBV18 to TRBJ2-5, with 7 bases aligning to TRBD1. With 3 bases clipped from V and 2 bases from J, the junction kept 0 bases outside the gene matches. This CDR3 has 13 residues. Germline lookup yields CDR1 KGHSH and CDR2 LQKENI. CDR3 in amino acids: CASSPGQQETQYF. The CDR3 DNA follows: TGTGCCAGCTCACCGGGACAGCAAGAGACCCAGTACTTC.